Listed below are T cell receptor beta chains from one sample, sequenced in a study of identical twins. A single record per CDR3 protein comes from TCRdb applying MiXCR to the 5' RACE reads. The sample includes about 470,000 distinct CDR3 sequences, 20% to 30% seen only once; the top ten take roughly 3%. These data were likewise used in another study, on T cells expressing NK-cell markers.

The material sequenced was CD4+ T cells sorted from blood. The receptors were sampled from a woman under 30 in good health. CDR3s include the opening cysteine and the closing phenylalanine or tryptophan. The order of the fields is J gene, CDR3 length, clone size, V gene, D gene, CDR3 DNA, CDR3 protein. D genes are given only for firm matches. Size tells how often a clone was seen (once, few, many) or the class of an expanded clone, and some rows leave it out.

j_gene: TRBJ1-2
len: 11
abundance: few
v_gene: TRBV12-3/TRBV12-4
d_gene: NA
CDR3nt: TGTGCCAGCAGGGGTGAGGGAATCTACACCTTC
CDR3aa: CASRGEGIYTF

j_gene: TRBJ2-5
len: 15
abundance: NA
v_gene: TRBV27
d_gene: NA
CDR3nt: TGTGCCAGCAGTTTAGGACGGCAGGGCCGGGAGACCCAGTACTTC
CDR3aa: CASSLGRQGRETQYF

j_gene: TRBJ1-1
len: 15
abundance: NA
v_gene: TRBV7-3
d_gene: NA
CDR3nt: TGTGCCAGCAGCAGCGATCCGATGTTGAACACTGAAGCTTTCTTT
CDR3aa: CASSSDPMLNTEAFF

j_gene: TRBJ2-7
len: 15
abundance: few
v_gene: TRBV27
d_gene: TRBD2
CDR3nt: TGTGCCAGCAGTATAGCTAGCGGGGTCCCCTACGAGCAGTACTTC
CDR3aa: CASSIASGVPYEQYF

j_gene: TRBJ2-5
len: 15
abundance: few
v_gene: TRBV24-1
d_gene: TRBD1
CDR3nt: TGTGCCACCAGTGATGGGAACAGGGGCCGGGAGACCCAGTACTTC
CDR3aa: CATSDGNRGRETQYF

j_gene: TRBJ1-4
len: 14
abundance: NA
v_gene: TRBV15
d_gene: TRBD1
CDR3nt: TGTGCCACCAGCAGAGCGGGACAGACAGAAAAACTGTTTTTT
CDR3aa: CATSRAGQTEKLFF

j_gene: TRBJ2-3
len: 14
abundance: few
v_gene: TRBV5-6
d_gene: TRBD2
CDR3nt: TGTGCCAGCAGCTATGGACTAGCGGGAGGTACGCAGTATTTT
CDR3aa: CASSYGLAGGTQYF

j_gene: TRBJ1-1
len: 13
abundance: NA
v_gene: TRBV20-1
d_gene: NA
CDR3nt: TGCAGTGCTAGAGAGACAGCGAACACTGAAGCTTTCTTT
CDR3aa: CSARETANTEAFF

j_gene: TRBJ2-5
len: 14
abundance: few
v_gene: TRBV6-5
d_gene: NA
CDR3nt: TGTGCCAGCAGTTACTCCGGACGGACGACGACCCAGTACTTC
CDR3aa: CASSYSGRTTTQYF

j_gene: TRBJ2-7
len: 14
abundance: NA
v_gene: TRBV20-1
d_gene: TRBD2
CDR3nt: TGCAGTGCTAGTAGGACTAGTGAACCCTACGAGCAGTACTTC
CDR3aa: CSASRTSEPYEQYF

j_gene: TRBJ2-7
len: 14
abundance: few
v_gene: TRBV12-3/TRBV12-4
d_gene: NA
CDR3nt: TGTGCCAGCAGCCGGGGGACGGTCTCCTACGAGCAGTACTTC
CDR3aa: CASSRGTVSYEQYF

j_gene: TRBJ2-3
len: 15
abundance: many
v_gene: TRBV12-3/TRBV12-4
d_gene: NA
CDR3nt: TGTGCCAGCACCCTACGGGACTCCAACACAGATACGCAGTATTTT
CDR3aa: CASTLRDSNTDTQYF

j_gene: TRBJ2-1
len: 14
abundance: few
v_gene: TRBV5-1
d_gene: TRBD2
CDR3nt: TGCGCCAGCAAACGACTAGCGGGTTACAATGAGCAGTTCTTC
CDR3aa: CASKRLAGYNEQFF

j_gene: TRBJ2-1
len: 13
abundance: NA
v_gene: TRBV9
d_gene: NA
CDR3nt: TGTGCCAGCAGCCCCCAAAAGGGAACTTCGCAGTTCTTC
CDR3aa: CASSPQKGTSQFF

j_gene: TRBJ2-3
len: 15
abundance: NA
v_gene: TRBV14
d_gene: NA
CDR3nt: TGTGCCAGCAGCCCAAGACAGGCTAGCACAGATACGCAGTATTTT
CDR3aa: CASSPRQASTDTQYF

j_gene: TRBJ2-1
len: 16
abundance: NA
v_gene: TRBV20-1
d_gene: NA
CDR3nt: TGCAGTGCTAGGGGTCCCGGGAGTAGCTCCTACAATGAGCAGTTCTTC
CDR3aa: CSARGPGSSSYNEQFF

j_gene: TRBJ2-2
len: 14
abundance: NA
v_gene: TRBV9
d_gene: NA
CDR3nt: TGTGCCAGCAGCGTTCGGGGGGCCACCGGGGAGCTGTTTTTT
CDR3aa: CASSVRGATGELFF

j_gene: TRBJ2-3
len: 15
abundance: few
v_gene: TRBV29-1
d_gene: TRBD2
CDR3nt: TGCAGCGTTGAACCCAGCGGGAGTTCGTTAGATACGCAGTATTTT
CDR3aa: CSVEPSGSSLDTQYF

j_gene: TRBJ2-5
len: 14
abundance: few
v_gene: TRBV7-2
d_gene: NA
CDR3nt: TGTGCCAGCAGCTTCACGGCTGGGGGTGAGACCCAGTACTTC
CDR3aa: CASSFTAGGETQYF

j_gene: TRBJ2-1
len: 10
abundance: NA
v_gene: TRBV20-1
d_gene: NA
CDR3nt: TGCAGTGCTACTTCGGTCGGGCAGTTCTTC
CDR3aa: CSATSVGQFF

j_gene: TRBJ2-2
len: 15
abundance: NA
v_gene: TRBV3-1
d_gene: TRBD1
CDR3nt: TGTGCCAGCAGCAGCGGGACAGGGCTGACCGGGGAGCTGTTTTTT
CDR3aa: CASSSGTGLTGELFF

j_gene: TRBJ2-7
len: 14
abundance: NA
v_gene: TRBV7-2
d_gene: NA
CDR3nt: TGTGCCAGCAGCTTAGATGCAGGGGCCTACGAGCAGTACTTC
CDR3aa: CASSLDAGAYEQYF

j_gene: TRBJ2-2
len: 15
abundance: few
v_gene: TRBV11-2
d_gene: TRBD2
CDR3nt: TGTGCCAGCAGCCCGGGCGGGAGGTTGACCGGGGAGCTGTTTTTT
CDR3aa: CASSPGGRLTGELFF

j_gene: TRBJ1-5
len: 16
abundance: NA
v_gene: TRBV10-1
d_gene: NA
CDR3nt: TGCGCCCCACCGGCAGGGTCAAAGTTTCCCGGTCAGCCCCAGCATTTT
CDR3aa: CAPPAGSKFPGQPQHF

j_gene: TRBJ2-7
len: 13
abundance: NA
v_gene: TRBV18
d_gene: NA
CDR3nt: TGTGCCAGCTCACCACTTGGATCCTACGAGCAGTACTTC
CDR3aa: CASSPLGSYEQYF

j_gene: TRBJ2-1
len: 15
abundance: once
v_gene: TRBV15
d_gene: TRBD1
CDR3nt: TGTGCCACCAGCAGAGTTGGGAGGGACAGGGGGCAGGGGTTCTTC
CDR3aa: CATSRVGRDRGQGFF

j_gene: TRBJ2-1
len: 14
abundance: few
v_gene: TRBV12-3/TRBV12-4
d_gene: TRBD2
CDR3nt: TGTGCCAGCAGTTCGGGGGGGTACTACAATGAGCAGTTCTTC
CDR3aa: CASSSGGYYNEQFF

j_gene: TRBJ1-4
len: 14
abundance: few
v_gene: TRBV27
d_gene: NA
CDR3nt: TGTGCCAGCAGCTACAGGGTTGGGAGTGAAAAACTGTTTTTT
CDR3aa: CASSYRVGSEKLFF

j_gene: TRBJ2-3
len: 13
abundance: many
v_gene: TRBV5-6
d_gene: NA
CDR3nt: TGTGCCAGCAGCTTGTGGGGCACAGATACGCAGTATTTT
CDR3aa: CASSLWGTDTQYF

j_gene: TRBJ2-7
len: 12
abundance: NA
v_gene: TRBV20-1
d_gene: NA
CDR3nt: TGCAGTGCTAACGAACCGGACTACGGGCAGTACTTC
CDR3aa: CSANEPDYGQYF

j_gene: TRBJ2-7
len: 13
abundance: NA
v_gene: TRBV14
d_gene: NA
CDR3nt: TGTGCCAGCAGCCAACAGAACAGGGCCGAGCAGTACTTC
CDR3aa: CASSQQNRAEQYF

j_gene: TRBJ1-1
len: 16
abundance: NA
v_gene: TRBV12-5
d_gene: NA
CDR3nt: TGTGCTAGTGGTTCCGATTCCTCTACCGGGATCACTGAAGCTTTCTTT
CDR3aa: CASGSDSSTGITEAFF

j_gene: TRBJ2-2
len: 16
abundance: NA
v_gene: TRBV9
d_gene: NA
CDR3nt: TGTGCCAGCAGCGCAGGACTGCTTGGGAACACCGGGGAGCTGTTTTTT
CDR3aa: CASSAGLLGNTGELFF

j_gene: TRBJ2-7
len: 13
abundance: few
v_gene: TRBV6-2/TRBV6-3
d_gene: NA
CDR3nt: TGTGCCAGCAGTCGTCTAGCATTCTACGAGCAGTACTTC
CDR3aa: CASSRLAFYEQYF

j_gene: TRBJ1-5
len: 19
abundance: NA
v_gene: TRBV6-2/TRBV6-3
d_gene: NA
CDR3nt: TGTGCCAGCAGTTACTCTATTCAGTTGGCGGGTGTCCCTAATCAGCCCCAGCATTTT
CDR3aa: CASSYSIQLAGVPNQPQHF

j_gene: TRBJ2-4
len: 16
abundance: NA
v_gene: TRBV14
d_gene: NA
CDR3nt: TGTGCCAGCAGCCAAGGGGCAGGGATAGCCAAAAACATTCAGTACTTC
CDR3aa: CASSQGAGIAKNIQYF

j_gene: TRBJ1-2
len: 12
abundance: few
v_gene: TRBV20-1
d_gene: NA
CDR3nt: TGCAGTGCTAGAGATGACCCGAGTGGCTACACCTTC
CDR3aa: CSARDDPSGYTF

j_gene: TRBJ2-1
len: 11
abundance: NA
v_gene: TRBV20-1
d_gene: NA
CDR3nt: TGCAGTGCTAGCGGTCTGACTGAGCAGTTCTTC
CDR3aa: CSASGLTEQFF

j_gene: TRBJ2-2
len: 15
abundance: few
v_gene: TRBV20-1
d_gene: NA
CDR3nt: TGCAGTGCTAGTGATACAGTTTCGGTCACCGGGGAGCTGTTTTTT
CDR3aa: CSASDTVSVTGELFF

j_gene: TRBJ2-7
len: 14
abundance: NA
v_gene: TRBV27
d_gene: TRBD1
CDR3nt: TGTGCCAGCAGAAAACAGGGGGGTTCCTACGAGCAGTACTTC
CDR3aa: CASRKQGGSYEQYF

j_gene: TRBJ1-5
len: 13
abundance: few
v_gene: TRBV15
d_gene: TRBD1
CDR3nt: TGTGCCATCCAACAGGGGAATGATCAGCCCCAGCATTTT
CDR3aa: CAIQQGNDQPQHF

j_gene: TRBJ2-1
len: 13
abundance: few
v_gene: TRBV20-1
d_gene: TRBD2
CDR3nt: TGCAGTGCTAGACGGGAGGGCCAGGGTGAGCAGTTCTTC
CDR3aa: CSARREGQGEQFF

j_gene: TRBJ2-6
len: 15
abundance: NA
v_gene: TRBV6-1
d_gene: NA
CDR3nt: TGTGCCAGCACTACATACAGTTCGGGGGCCAACGTCCTGACTTTC
CDR3aa: CASTTYSSGANVLTF

j_gene: TRBJ2-6
len: 15
abundance: few
v_gene: TRBV6-5
d_gene: NA
CDR3nt: TGTGCCAGCAGTTACCGGTACTCTGGGGCCAACGTCCTGACTTTC
CDR3aa: CASSYRYSGANVLTF

j_gene: TRBJ2-1
len: 15
abundance: once
v_gene: TRBV5-1
d_gene: TRBD1
CDR3nt: TGCGCCAGCAGCTCTTGGACAGGGGGTGGGGATGAGCAGTTCTTC
CDR3aa: CASSSWTGGGDEQFF

j_gene: TRBJ2-1
len: 16
abundance: NA
v_gene: TRBV7-8
d_gene: TRBD1
CDR3nt: TGTGCCAGCAGCTTAGTGGCTATACAGGGGGTACATGAGCAGTTCTTC
CDR3aa: CASSLVAIQGVHEQFF

j_gene: TRBJ2-7
len: 15
abundance: NA
v_gene: TRBV20-1
d_gene: NA
CDR3nt: TGCAGTGCTAGAGATCAGAGGAACTTCGGATACGAGCAGTACTTC
CDR3aa: CSARDQRNFGYEQYF

j_gene: TRBJ2-3
len: 16
abundance: NA
v_gene: TRBV9
d_gene: NA
CDR3nt: TGTGCCAGCAGCCGAGGTGGGCATGGGGGAACAGATACGCAGTATTTT
CDR3aa: CASSRGGHGGTDTQYF

j_gene: TRBJ2-1
len: 13
abundance: many
v_gene: TRBV5-1
d_gene: NA
CDR3nt: TGCGCCAGCAGAAGGGATCCGGACAATGAGCAGTTCTTC
CDR3aa: CASRRDPDNEQFF

j_gene: TRBJ1-2
len: 13
abundance: NA
v_gene: TRBV2
d_gene: NA
CDR3nt: TGTGCCAGCAGTTCGACCATCGGAGATGGCTACACCTTC
CDR3aa: CASSSTIGDGYTF

j_gene: TRBJ2-1
len: 15
abundance: many
v_gene: TRBV24-1
d_gene: TRBD1
CDR3nt: TGTGCCACCAGTGGCACCGGGACAGGGAACAATGAGCAGTTCTTC
CDR3aa: CATSGTGTGNNEQFF

j_gene: TRBJ2-2
len: 14
abundance: NA
v_gene: TRBV20-1
d_gene: TRBD2
CDR3nt: TGCAGTGCTGCGACTAGCCCGAACACCGGGGAGCTGTTTTTT
CDR3aa: CSAATSPNTGELFF

j_gene: TRBJ1-1
len: 14
abundance: many
v_gene: TRBV12-3/TRBV12-4
d_gene: NA
CDR3nt: TGTGCCAGCAGCATTCGAGGGGTGATGACTGAAGCTTTCTTT
CDR3aa: CASSIRGVMTEAFF

j_gene: TRBJ2-2
len: 14
abundance: many
v_gene: TRBV10-3
d_gene: TRBD2
CDR3nt: TGTGCCATCAGTAGCGGGGGGAGCACCGGGGAGCTGTTTTTT
CDR3aa: CAISSGGSTGELFF

j_gene: TRBJ2-2
len: 15
abundance: once
v_gene: TRBV7-9
d_gene: NA
CDR3nt: TGTGCCAGCAGACCCTGGACAGTGAACACCGGGGAGCTGTTTTTT
CDR3aa: CASRPWTVNTGELFF